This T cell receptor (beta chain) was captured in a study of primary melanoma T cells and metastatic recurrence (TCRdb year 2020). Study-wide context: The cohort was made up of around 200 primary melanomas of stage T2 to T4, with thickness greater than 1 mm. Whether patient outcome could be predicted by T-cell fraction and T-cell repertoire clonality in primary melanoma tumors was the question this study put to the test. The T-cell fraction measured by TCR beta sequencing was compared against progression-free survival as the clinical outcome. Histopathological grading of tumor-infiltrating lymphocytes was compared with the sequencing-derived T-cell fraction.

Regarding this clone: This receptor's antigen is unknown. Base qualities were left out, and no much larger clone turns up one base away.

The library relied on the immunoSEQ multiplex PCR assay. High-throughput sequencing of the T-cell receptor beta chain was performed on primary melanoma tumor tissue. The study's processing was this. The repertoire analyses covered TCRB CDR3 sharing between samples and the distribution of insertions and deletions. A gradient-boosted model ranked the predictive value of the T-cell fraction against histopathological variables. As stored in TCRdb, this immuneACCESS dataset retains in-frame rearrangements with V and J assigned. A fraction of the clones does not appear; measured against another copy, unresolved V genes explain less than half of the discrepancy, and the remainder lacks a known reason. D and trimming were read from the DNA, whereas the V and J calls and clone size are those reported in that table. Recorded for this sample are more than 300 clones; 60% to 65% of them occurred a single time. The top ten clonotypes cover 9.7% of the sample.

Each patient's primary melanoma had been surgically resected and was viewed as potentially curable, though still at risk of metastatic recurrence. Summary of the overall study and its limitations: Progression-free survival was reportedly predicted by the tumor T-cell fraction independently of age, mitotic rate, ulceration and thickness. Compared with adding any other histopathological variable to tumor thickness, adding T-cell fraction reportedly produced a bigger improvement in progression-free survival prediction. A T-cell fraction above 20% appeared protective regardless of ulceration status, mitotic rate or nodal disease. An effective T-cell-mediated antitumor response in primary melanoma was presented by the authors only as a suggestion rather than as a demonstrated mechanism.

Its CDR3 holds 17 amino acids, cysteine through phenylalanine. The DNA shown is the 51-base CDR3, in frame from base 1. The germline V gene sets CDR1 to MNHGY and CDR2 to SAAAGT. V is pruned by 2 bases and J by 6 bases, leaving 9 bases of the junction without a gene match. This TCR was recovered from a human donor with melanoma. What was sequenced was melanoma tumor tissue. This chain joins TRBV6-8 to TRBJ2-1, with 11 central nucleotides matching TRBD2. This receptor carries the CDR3 CASSYRASGRPRNEQFF. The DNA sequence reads TGTGCCAGCAGTTACAGGGCTAGCGGGAGGCCCCGCAATGAGCAGTTCTTC.